The sequence of this T cell receptor (beta chain) was determined in a study of T-cell memory formation after mild COVID-19. Findings of the study overall: A subset of responding clones appeared in pre-infection memory, suggesting cross-reactive memory joined. While clones contracting from day 15 to 85 were balanced between CD4 and CD8, later expanders leaned CD4+. Among contracting clones, CD4+ were mainly CM/EM and CD8+ enriched in EMRA.

This clonotype was found a few times. Antigen: not known. V was shortened by 5 bases and J by 2 bases, with 13 bases between the two germline ends. The CDR3 is made up of 14 amino acids. 5'RACE primed from the constant segment yielded TCR alpha and TCR beta cDNA libraries bearing sample barcodes and UMIs. From the 5' RACE reads, TCRdb called clonotypes with MiXCR, one entry per CDR3 protein. The sample has approximately 180,000 distinct CDR3 sequences, roughly 17% seen once; the top ten hold roughly 1.9%. The rearrangement links TRBV12-3 or TRBV12-4 to TRBJ2-7; D call uncertain. The clonotype originates from an adult woman who had mild COVID-19 (a few samples of this study predate the infection). Cell type and time point are not known. Sequences were obtained from PBMCs or a T cell subset sorted from them (not recorded which). This CDR3 reads CASSLGNRAYEQYF. The CDR3 region has the DNA TGTGCCAGCAGTCTCGGTAATCGAGCCTACGAGCAGTACTTC.